The text below deals with one T cell receptor beta chain. The sample comes from a study of blood T cell repertoires in COVID-19. Looking at the study overall: Donors in the United States, Italy and Spain gave samples during acute or convalescent COVID-19. In each case, the material was cDNA or gDNA derived from T cells, B-cell-depleted T cells, or PBMCs.

The germline V gene encodes CDR1 DFQATT and CDR2 SNEGSKA (reference sequence). Trimming cost V 3 bases and J 4 bases, with 7 bases left between them. The CDR3 loop spans 12 amino acids. In the source study's methods: Counts of nucleated cells, estimated from reference gene primer amplification, were obtained. Method: immunoSEQ multiplex PCR; TCRdb's copy keeps in-frame clones and lacks some. V, J and clone size derive from that table, while D and trimming were established from the DNA sequence. The sample has 100,000 to 130,000 clones, approximately 88% seen once. The genes are TRBV20-1 and TRBJ2-1; no firm D call. The TCR originated in a human donor in a cohort sampled during active COVID-19. The specimen was peripheral blood. As DNA, the CDR3 is TGCAGTGCTAGTGGAGCTTACAATGAGCAGTTCTTC. It is translated as CSASGAYNEQFF.